The clone carrying this T cell receptor (beta chain) turned up a few times. Its specificity is unknown. The source of the sample is a study of blood T cells in healthy people across ages. Across the whole study: The capture of about one barcoded beta molecule per two T cells was achieved by template switching. Study results and limitations: Researchers judged that diversity estimates from one million T cells fell short of true values.

CDR1 is KGHSH, CDR2 LQKENI, per germline. CDR3 size: 15 residues. The V segment lost 2 bases and the J segment 2 bases; nucleotides outside the gene matches: 5. The second PCR ran about 7 to 12 cycles with a sample-barcoded 5' primer and J-beta primers. A template-switch adaptor that had 12 random nucleotides put a tag on each cDNA molecule. TCRdb reprocessed the 5' RACE reads with MiXCR, giving one entry per CDR3 protein. The sample has about 1 million distinct CDR3 sequences, more than 40% seen once; the top ten hold approximately 19%. Material for sequencing was blood. This TCR was sampled from a woman between 55 and 75 years old in good health. The chain couples TRBV18 to TRBJ2-7; 8 bases agree with TRBD1. This chain's CDR3 is CASSPADRATYEQYF. DNA of the CDR3: TGTGCCAGCTCACCAGCGGACAGGGCCACCTACGAGCAGTACTTC.